This TCR beta chain stems from a study of T cells in Graves' hyperthyroidism and ophthalmopathy. Study results and caveats: Prediction of ophthalmopathy progression came a median roughly 6.7 months pre-onset.

V dropped 3 bases and J dropped 10 bases, with 16 bases sitting between them. The germline V gene encodes CDR1 MGHRA and CDR2 YSYEKL. This CDR3 contains 15 residues. This clonotype has a count of ten or more. Antigen: not known. Ophthalmopathy cases met thresholds of Clinical Activity Score at least 3, NOSPECS grade at least 4 and duration under 3 months. Lactation, pregnancy, other autoimmune disease or uncontrolled infection excluded patients. Amplification of TCR beta CDR3 regions used RNA as the template. Carried out on the TCR CDR3, a first-round RT-PCR used the HTBI primer set. TCRdb reprocessed the multiplex PCR reads via MiXCR and lists one record per CDR3 protein. The repertoire holds under 400,000 distinct CDR3 sequences, with 15% to 20% as singletons.

The sequence was collected from a woman in her thirties or forties with Graves' ophthalmopathy. The source material was blood. V and J are TRBV4-1 and TRBJ1-6; D is unclear. DNA for the CDR3: TGCGCCAGCAGCCAGGAACAACGAAAGTCCTCACCCCTCCACTTT. Its protein product is CASSQEQRKSSPLHF.